This T cell receptor beta chain was retrieved from a study of somatic mutations in cytotoxic T cells in rheumatoid arthritis. The V gene's germline CDR1 is LNHDA and CDR2 SQIVND (reference sequence). The CDR3 length is 15 residues. V lost 5 bases, J lost 3 bases, and 10 bases stayed unmatched. This clone has a single count. Profiling relied on immunoSEQ multiplex PCR, and the TCRdb table lists in-frame clones only, not all of them. The sample has approximately 15,000 clones, around 80% seen once. The sequenced material came from CD8+ T cells sorted from blood. The sequence was collected from an adult with rheumatoid arthritis. This rearrangement joins TRBV19 to TRBJ2-7; 7 nucleotides align to TRBD1. The CDR3 DNA is TGTGCCAGTAGTGCGATCCGGGACAGCCTCTACGAGCAGTACTTC. Its protein is CASSAIRDSLYEQYF.